This is a list of T cell receptor beta chains from one sample in a study of blood T cells in healthy people across ages. TCRdb itself ran the 5' RACE reads through MiXCR, one entry per CDR3 protein. The sample has 550,000 to 750,000 distinct CDR3 sequences, roughly 21% seen once. Sequenced input: blood. These receptors originate from a man in his sixties or seventies in good health. Each CDR3 is given with its conserved first and last residue.

CDR3aa	v_gene	j_gene
CASSVGLAGLEQYF	TRBV9	TRBJ2-7
CASSLESGTETQYF	TRBV11-2	TRBJ2-5
CASSQETTGSPDTQYF	TRBV3-1	TRBJ2-3
CASSEISGSVRDTQYF	TRBV25-1	TRBJ2-3
CASSASATNEKLFF	TRBV10-2	TRBJ1-4
CASSLLRDRDNEQFF	TRBV7-9	TRBJ2-1
CASSLGTNYAQYF	TRBV5-1	TRBJ2-7
CASSIAYSAYNEQFF	TRBV7-2	TRBJ2-1
CASRRGLAVTGELFF	TRBV12-3/TRBV12-4	TRBJ2-2
CASSLTVSGANVLTF	TRBV5-1	TRBJ2-6
CASSPTGLDYYEQYF	TRBV28	TRBJ2-7
CASSGLADRRNYEQFF	TRBV6-1	TRBJ2-1
CASSKVASDSTDTQHF	TRBV21-1	-
CASSQRGLADNEQFF	TRBV3-1	TRBJ2-1
CASSQVDFDSGANVLTF	TRBV14	TRBJ2-6
CATSDAGQVNEKLFF	TRBV24-1	TRBJ1-4
CASSPGTGGRPNEKLFF	TRBV3-1	TRBJ1-4
CATSGTGLGNEQFF	TRBV12-3/TRBV12-4	-
CSVDAVLAASTDTQYF	TRBV29-1	TRBJ2-3
CASSLSNTGGNEKLFF	TRBV5-1	TRBJ1-4
CASSQSDRSSYNEQFF	TRBV4-3	TRBJ2-1
CASSSPLAGYYNEQFF	TRBV7-2	TRBJ2-1
CASSVAGIPHQETQYF	TRBV9	TRBJ2-5
CASRELGTQYF	TRBV6-1	TRBJ2-5
CSGDEGKSNTEAFF	TRBV20-1	TRBJ1-1
CSARVGSGRVF	TRBV20-1	TRBJ2-1
CASTREGSHPQHF	TRBV7-2	TRBJ1-5
CASSLYVGTQYF	TRBV28	TRBJ2-3
CASSFSRQGNTEAFF	TRBV28	TRBJ1-1
CATSSPQSTGELFF	TRBV15	TRBJ2-2
CASRDRWSEETQYF	TRBV2	TRBJ2-5
CASSIRLAATGELFF	TRBV11-2	TRBJ2-2
CASSIDNPGANVLTF	TRBV5-6	TRBJ2-6
CASSARGSGTEAFF	TRBV21-1	TRBJ1-1
CSASKRALTDTQYF	TRBV29-1	TRBJ2-3
CASSYSGTGISGELFF	TRBV6-5	TRBJ2-2
CASSNALYNEQFF	TRBV5-5	TRBJ2-1
CASSLAVVTLRNEQFF	TRBV5-1	TRBJ2-1
CASSVGTGGDTQYF	TRBV5-1	TRBJ2-3
CACSSPRDRPLQFF	TRBV7-3	-
CASSFTQGGTEAFF	TRBV28	TRBJ1-1
CASSSRAAGGEKLFF	TRBV7-2	TRBJ1-4
CASSQDTSTSGSYEQYF	TRBV4-1	TRBJ2-7
CASSIRQDGEQYF	TRBV7-2	-
CASSPRGGVNTEAFF	TRBV7-2	TRBJ1-1
CSVVSSSGRANEQFF	TRBV29-1	TRBJ2-1
CASTLGGTGELFF	TRBV28	TRBJ2-2
CASSQVYSGAQPQHF	TRBV4-3	TRBJ1-5
CSVGQATNEKLFF	TRBV29-1	TRBJ1-4